Here is one T cell receptor beta chain with its context. Source study methods: How many nucleated cells were present was estimated from reference gene primer amplification. Sequencing used immunoSEQ multiplex PCR; TCRdb keeps in-frame clones, though not all of them. V and J calls and clone size are as listed in that table; D and trimming were resolved from the DNA. The sample holds fewer than 95,000 clones, 88% seen once. The data derive from a study of blood T cell repertoires in COVID-19. Study at large: In each case, the material was cDNA or gDNA derived from T cells, B-cell-depleted T cells, or PBMCs.

Germline assignment: CDR1 SEHNR and CDR2 FQNEAQ (reference sequence). This CDR3 has 13 residues. J lost 2 bases, V lost 7 bases, and 4 bases had no gene match. The chain couples TRBV7-9 to TRBJ1-1; 7 bases agree with TRBD1. Material for sequencing was peripheral blood. This receptor was taken from a woman of 80 years or more with acute or convalescent COVID-19. The CDR3 DNA reads TGTGCCAGCATCGCAGGGGGAAACACTGAAGCTTTCTTT. Protein sequence: CASIAGGNTEAFF.